The 29 T cell receptor beta chains in this list originate from one sample, sequenced in a study of blood T cell repertoires in COVID-19. Data came from immunoSEQ multiplex PCR; TCRdb stores just in-frame clones and leaves some out. The data show 120,000 to 150,000 clones, about 87% seen once. Material for sequencing was peripheral blood. These receptors were taken from a woman in her forties or fifties with acute or convalescent COVID-19.

This chain joins TRBV7-3 and TRBJ2-2; TRBD2 aligns across 13 bases. CDR3 length equals 15 residues. The V and J ends lost 8 bases and 4 bases, in that order; junction bases with no gene match: 4. CDR1 and CDR2 from the germline V gene are SGHTA and FQGTGA. As DNA, the CDR3 is TGTGCCAGCGAGCGGACTAGCGGGGGCACCGGGGAGCTGTTTTTT. Amino acid sequence: CASERTSGGTGELFF.

The CDR3 DNA reads as TGTGCCAGCAGCTGGGGACTAGCGGGAGGGTACACAGATACGCAGTATTTT. This gives the protein CASSWGLAGGYTDTQYF. This chain joins TRBV7-3 and TRBJ2-3; 16 positions match TRBD2. Germline V CDR1 and CDR2: SGHTA, FQGTGA. The trim removed 4 bases at V and 2 bases at J, leaving 3 bases unmatched. This CDR3 region has 17 residues.

The chain is built from TRBV28 and TRBJ2-7; maybe TRBD1 (6 bases). The CDR3 is 14 residues long. The V and J ends lost 5 bases and 3 bases respectively, with 14 bases between them. Germline CDR1 MDHEN, CDR2 SYDVKM. In nucleotides, the CDR3 is TGTGCCAGCAGTCCGTCTTTGGACAGCTACGAGCAGTACTTC. Residues: CASSPSLDSYEQYF. The whole variable domain, remainder taken from reference TRBV28 and TRBJ2-7, is DVKVTQSSRYLVKRTGEKVFLECVQDMDHENMFWYRQDPGLGLRLIYFSYDVKMKEKGDIPEGYSVSREKKERFSLILESASTNQTSMYLCASSPSLDSYEQYFGPGTRLTVT.

This rearrangement joins TRBV27 to TRBJ1-4; D unclear. The CDR3 length is 15 residues. V lost 4 bases and J lost 0, with 9 bases in between. CDR1 and CDR2 from the germline V gene are MNHEY and SMNVEV (reference sequence). CDR3 sequence reads: CASSSPTPTNEKLFF. CDR3 sequence (DNA): TGTGCCAGCAGTTCACCGACTCCAACTAATGAAAAACTGTTTTTT.

This chain connects TRBV14 to TRBJ2-1; TRBD2 matches at 7 bases. J was trimmed by 6 bases and V by 2 bases; bases with no gene match: 7. CDR3 size: 15 residues. Germline loops: CDR1 SGHDN, CDR2 FVKESK. Here the CDR3 DNA reads TGTGCCAGCAGCCAATTGCGGGAGTCCCCCAATGAGCAGTTCTTC. Translated: CASSQLRESPNEQFF.

The chain links TRBV9 to TRBJ2-4; D uncertain. This CDR3 has 17 amino acids. Germline V gene data show CDR1 as SGDLS and CDR2 as YYNGEE. V lost 4 bases and J lost 0, with 17 bases in between. CDR3 in DNA: TGTGCCAGCAGCCCGATTGACACCTCCTTAGCCAAAAACATTCAGTACTTC. It is translated as CASSPIDTSLAKNIQYF. The full variable domain, completed using reference TRBV9 and TRBJ2-4, is DSGVTQTPKHLITATGQRVTLRCSPRSGDLSVYWYQQSLDQGLQFLIQYYNGEERAKGNILERFSAQQFPDLHSELNLSSLELGDSALYFCASSPIDTSLAKNIQYFGAGTRLSVL.

This clone was seen a handful of times. The chain has TRBV6-4 and TRBJ1-2; weak D call: TRBD1 (6 bases). This CDR3 has 14 residues. Germline V gene sequence: CDR1 MRHNA, CDR2 SNTAGT. V was cut by 3 bases and J by 2 bases, with 10 bases left in between. CDR3: CASSEGHSNYGYTF. CDR3 in DNA: TGTGCCAGCAGTGAGGGACACTCCAACTATGGCTACACCTTC.

The V gene is TRBV11-3, the J gene TRBJ2-6; possible D gene TRBD1, 6 bases. Trimming cost V 3 bases and J 0 bases, with 9 bases left between them. The germline gives CDR1 SGHNT, CDR2 YENEEA. The CDR3 runs 16 residues. The DNA for the CDR3 is TGTGCCAGCAGCTTTAGGGGGTCCTCTGGGGCCAACGTCCTGACTTTC. It specifies CASSFRGSSGANVLTF.

J is TRBJ2-7 and V is TRBV30, with D possibly matching TRBD1 (5 bases). Germline V lookup: CDR1 GTSNPN, CDR2 SVGIG (reference sequence). This CDR3 spans 13 amino acids. V was clipped by 0 bases and J by 5 bases, with 11 bases between them. CDR3 bases: TGTGCCTGGAGTGTAACAGGATACGACGAGCAGTACTTC. Translation: CAWSVTGYDEQYF.

This chain links TRBV10-3 with TRBJ2-7; 9 bases align to TRBD1. This CDR3 is 12 amino acids long. Per germline, CDR1 ENHRY and CDR2 SYGVKD. J was trimmed by 7 bases and V by 6 bases; bases with no gene match: 4. The CDR3 nucleotides read TGTGCCATCAGCCTGGACAGGGGTGAGCAGTACTTC. This translates into CAISLDRGEQYF.

This rearrangement joins TRBV5-1 to TRBJ2-2; 13 bases are a match to TRBD2. The CDR3 sequence is 17 residues long. Per the germline V gene, CDR1 is SGHRS and CDR2 is YFSETQ. J was trimmed by 3 bases and V by 4 bases; bases with no gene match: 6. The CDR3 nucleotides read TGCGCCAGCAGCAGTACTAGCGGGGGGGCGGACACCGGGGAGCTGTTTTTT. It yields the protein CASSSTSGGADTGELFF.

The chain employs TRBV4-2 and TRBJ2-7; D is perhaps TRBD2 (6 bases). This CDR3 region has 15 residues. Trimming left V 1 base short and J 0 bases short, with 10 bases between. CDR1 and CDR2 (germline): LGHNA, YNFKEQ. Here the CDR3 reads CASSQGFGSSYEQYF. CDR3 DNA: TGTGCCAGCAGCCAAGGTTTCGGGAGCTCCTACGAGCAGTACTTC.

This rearrangement joins TRBV15 to TRBJ1-1; D gene uncertain. Per germline, CDR1 LNHNV and CDR2 YYDKDF (reference sequence). The CDR3 spans 16 residues. Trimming shortened V by 0 bases and J by 6 bases, and 17 bases separated the two germline ends. The CDR3 loop is CATSRDRSLAQAEAFF. As DNA, the CDR3 is TGTGCCACCAGCAGAGATCGTTCTCTTGCGCAGGCTGAAGCTTTCTTT.

V usage is TRBV11-3 and J usage is TRBJ2-5; 7 bases fit TRBD2. This CDR3 is 16 amino acids long. Unmatched junction bases numbered 8, after V lost 4 bases and J lost 0 bases. Germline-derived CDR1 and CDR2 are SGHNT and YENEEA. Here the CDR3 reads CASSSRRLADQETQYF. The CDR3 DNA reads TGTGCCAGCAGCTCGCGAAGGCTAGCGGACCAAGAGACCCAGTACTTC.

The chain uses TRBV6-2 or TRBV6-3 and TRBJ1-5; D is undetermined. V was pared by 0 bases and J by 7 bases, with 7 bases between. CDR1 and CDR2 from the germline V gene are MNHEY and SVGEGT. The CDR3 covers 13 residues. CDR3 in amino acids: CASSYSSEQPQHF. CDR3 sequence (DNA): TGTGCCAGCAGTTACTCCTCAGAACAGCCCCAGCATTTT.

The J gene is TRBJ2-1, the V gene TRBV7-8, with 7 positions matching TRBD1. After removal of 3 bases from V and 4 bases from J, the junction contained 0 bases not matched to a gene. This CDR3 spans 13 amino acids. Germline assignment: CDR1 SGHVS and CDR2 FQNEAQ. Here the CDR3 reads CASSLGQYNEQFF. CDR3 nucleotide sequence: TGTGCCAGCAGCTTGGGACAGTACAATGAGCAGTTCTTC. The full variable domain, its missing parts supplied by reference TRBV7-8 and TRBJ2-1, is GAGVSQSPRYKVAKRGQDVALRCDPISGHVSLFWYQQALGQGPEFLTYFQNEAQLDKSGLPSDRFFAERPEGSVSTLKIQRTQQEDSAVYLCASSLGQYNEQFFGPGTRLTVL.

This chain links TRBV7-2 with TRBJ2-7, with 7 bases lining up with TRBD1. Unmatched junction bases numbered 5, after V lost 4 bases and J lost 2 bases. The germline V gene has CDR1 SGHTA and CDR2 FQGNSA. The CDR3 runs to 14 residues. DNA for the CDR3: TGTGCCAGCAGCTCACGAACAGGGGCCTACGAGCAGTACTTC. Translation: CASSSRTGAYEQYF.

The chain combines TRBV25-1 with TRBJ1-1, with 8 bases matching TRBD1. This CDR3 is 16 amino acids long. Germline V gene data show CDR1 as MGHDK and CDR2 as SYGVNS. Trimming at V came to 3 bases and at J to 1 base, leaving 7 bases not matched to a gene. The CDR3 reads CASSEDRAPGNTEAFF. The CDR3 coding sequence is TGTGCCAGCAGTGAGGACAGGGCGCCAGGGAACACTGAAGCTTTCTTT.

The rearrangement joins TRBV6-5 to TRBJ2-3; tentative D call: TRBD1 (6 bases). The CDR3 loop spans 13 amino acids. The V gene lost 6 bases and the J gene lost 0 bases, with 7 bases spanning the gap. Germline V gene sequence: CDR1 MNHEY, CDR2 SVGAGI. The CDR3 DNA follows: TGTGCCAGCAGCGACAGGAGCACAGATACGCAGTATTTT. Its protein product is CASSDRSTDTQYF.

The rearrangement uses TRBV19 and TRBJ2-7; 7 nucleotides agree with TRBD2. J gave up 2 bases and V 3 bases, and 4 bases lay outside the gene matches. CDR3 length: 14 amino acids. From germline, CDR1 is LNHDA and CDR2 SQIVND (reference sequence). In nucleotides, the CDR3 is TGTGCCAGTAGTATTGCCGGGACTACCTACGAGCAGTACTTC. Translated: CASSIAGTTYEQYF.

This rearrangement joins TRBV7-3 to TRBJ2-3; D gene uncertain. CDR1 is SGHTA and CDR2 is FQGTGA in the germline V gene. Deletions cut 6 bases from V and 3 bases from J, with 4 bases between. This CDR3 has 11 amino acids. The CDR3 bases are TGTGCCAGCAGTTCGACAGATACGCAGTATTTT. Protein: CASSSTDTQYF.

This sequence joins TRBV19 and TRBJ2-3; 7 nucleotides agree with TRBD1. This CDR3 has 13 amino acids. CDR1 and CDR2 (germline): LNHDA, SQIVND (reference sequence). The junction had 1 base not matched to a gene; V was cut back by 4 bases and J by 3 bases. The chain's CDR3 is CASSTTGTDTQYF. The CDR3 nucleotides are TGTGCCAGTAGTACGACAGGGACAGATACGCAGTATTTT.

The chain links TRBV3-1 (or the pseudogene TRBV3-2) to TRBJ1-2; TRBD1 agrees at 12 bases. V shed 4 bases and J 9 bases; nucleotides not matched to a gene: 9. This CDR3 region has 15 residues. CDR1 is LGHDT and CDR2 is YNNKEL in the germline V gene (reference sequence). CDR3 nucleotides: TGTGCCAGCAGCCCCCAGGGACAGGGGGCGCGACGCTACACCTTC. It yields the protein CASSPQGQGARRYTF.

The rearrangement joins TRBV20-1 to TRBJ1-2; tentative D call: TRBD1 (5 bases). The CDR3 has 12 amino acids. V was cut by 3 bases and J by 7 bases, with 12 bases left in between. Germline loops: CDR1 DFQATT, CDR2 SNEGSKA (reference sequence). CDR3 residues: CSASAGLSGYTF. CDR3 coding DNA: TGCAGTGCTAGTGCGGGACTTAGTGGCTACACCTTC.

The V call is TRBV5-4, the J call TRBJ2-7; 10 nucleotides agree with TRBD1. There are 15 residues in the CDR3. The V segment lost 0 bases and the J segment 3 bases; nucleotides outside the gene matches: 3. The V gene's germline CDR1 is SGHNT and CDR2 YYREEE (reference sequence). The DNA of the CDR3 is TGTGCCAGCAGCTTGGGGGACAGGGGAAACTACGAGCAGTACTTC. Translation: CASSLGDRGNYEQYF.

The chain recombines TRBV27 with TRBJ1-2, with 8 bases identical to TRBD1. V shed 9 bases, J shed 2 bases, and the junction held 11 bases outside the gene matches. Germline V gene data show CDR1 as MNHEY and CDR2 as SMNVEV (reference sequence). The CDR3 contains 15 residues. The CDR3 region has the DNA TGTGCCAGTTCGCCCGACAGGGGACTGAACTATGGCTACACCTTC. It codes for CASSPDRGLNYGYTF.

The DNA of the CDR3 is TGTGCCAGCAGCTTAGTACGAGGGGGCTCAAACACTGAAGCTTTCTTT. Its translation is CASSLVRGGSNTEAFF. The chain is built from TRBV7-9 and TRBJ1-1, with 7 positions matching TRBD1. Germline V CDR1 and CDR2: SEHNR, FQNEAQ (reference sequence). Losses at the gene ends were 1 base for V and 2 bases for J; bases not matched to a gene: 7. This CDR3 contains 16 residues.

V is TRBV27 and J is TRBJ1-2, with TRBD1 matching 7 bases. J lost 5 bases, V lost 5 bases, and 11 bases had no gene match. The germline V gene has CDR1 MNHEY and CDR2 SMNVEV (reference sequence). The CDR3 has 15 amino acids. The CDR3 sequence: CASSPREGAGYGYTF. In DNA, the CDR3 is TGTGCCAGCAGTCCCCGGGAGGGGGCAGGTTATGGCTACACCTTC.

The sample holds a few counts of this clone. The V and J genes are TRBV30 and TRBJ1-2; D possibly corresponds to TRBD1 (5 bases). The CDR3 runs to 12 residues. CDR1 and CDR2 from the germline V gene are GTSNPN and SVGIG (reference sequence). Deletions cut 2 bases from V and 2 bases from J, with 6 bases between. The CDR3 DNA sequence: TGTGCCTGGAGTTCAGGGAACTATGGCTACACCTTC. Protein: CAWSSGNYGYTF.